The T cell receptor (beta chain) under discussion was sequenced for a study of cytomegalovirus exposure and HLA in healthy donors. Broader study findings: Researchers reportedly found TCR beta sequences accurately predicted most subjects' HLA-A and HLA-B alleles. Upon later analysis, HLA-associated TCR beta chains proved more clonally expanded than other, equally common chains.

Losses at the gene ends were 1 base for V and 3 bases for J; bases not matched to a gene: 6. CDR1 and CDR2 (germline): LNHDA, SQIVND (reference sequence). The CDR3 extends over 15 amino acids. As for this clone: What it binds is not known.

Primers for the PCR totalled 60 Vbeta and 13 Jbeta. Repertoires were generated with immunoSEQ multiplex PCR, while TCRdb's copy carries only in-frame clones and drops some. Here the sample spans 100,000 or so clones, around 80% being singletons. At sampling all donors were nominally healthy, likely with unrecorded immune exposures. This sequence was found in a male donor in good health and CMV-seronegative. Sample: PBMCs. The V call is TRBV19, the J call TRBJ2-7, with 7 bases aligning to TRBD2. The DNA of the CDR3 is TGTGCCAGTAGTATAGCTAGCGGCCTCAACTACGAGCAGTACTTC. Amino acids: CASSIASGLNYEQYF.